The rows below give T cell receptor beta chains drawn from one sample of a study of blood T cells in healthy people across ages. Each CDR3 protein gets one entry after TCRdb re-called the 5' RACE reads with MiXCR. The table records about 640,000 distinct CDR3 sequences, roughly three fifths of them present only once. Sequenced sample: blood. These receptors were obtained from a man aged 55 to 70 in good health. Both conserved end residues are part of each CDR3. The order of the fields is clone size, D gene, J gene, V gene, CDR3 protein, CDR3 DNA. The D gene is left open where the match is weak. Part of the rows lack a size; the others show once, few, many or a class for expanded clones.

NA,TRBD2,TRBJ2-6,TRBV3-1,CASSASSPGLAGGLSGANVLTF,TGTGCCAGCTCCGCGAGTTCGCCGGGACTAGCGGGGGGGCTTTCTGGGGCCAACGTCCTGACTTTC
NA,NA,TRBJ2-5,TRBV20-1,CSARAGSRAGETQYF,TGCAGTGCTAGAGCCGGGAGCAGGGCGGGGGAGACCCAGTACTTC
NA,NA,TRBJ1-2,TRBV2,CASSEWYGYTF,TGTGCCAGCAGTGAATGGTATGGCTACACCTTC
few,NA,TRBJ2-5,TRBV12-3/TRBV12-4,CASSQTTGDQETQYF,TGTGCCAGCAGTCAAACGACAGGTGACCAAGAGACCCAGTACTTC
NA,NA,TRBJ1-2,TRBV6-1,CASSGLQGGLGGYTF,TGTGCCAGCAGTGGACTACAGGGAGGACTGGGTGGCTACACCTTC
NA,TRBD2,TRBJ2-3,TRBV7-8,CASSLVGGGNTQYF,TGTGCCAGCAGCTTAGTAGGCGGGGGTAATACGCAGTATTTT
NA,TRBD1,TRBJ2-5,TRBV7-6,CASSLGDRGIVETQYF,TGTGCCAGCAGCTTAGGGGACAGGGGGATTGTGGAGACCCAGTACTTC
NA,NA,TRBJ1-5,TRBV7-9,CASGEGQPQHF,TGTGCCTCAGGGGAGGGTCAGCCCCAGCATTTT
NA,TRBD1,TRBJ2-7,TRBV2,CASSEASDRYEQYF,TGTGCCAGCAGTGAAGCTTCGGACAGGTACGAGCAGTACTTC
NA,NA,TRBJ1-4,TRBV5-1,CASSSANKKLFF,TGCGCCAGCAGCTCGGCTAATAAAAAACTGTTTTTT
NA,TRBD1,TRBJ2-2,TRBV28,CASSPWAQGANTGELFF,TGTGCCAGCAGCCCCTGGGCACAGGGGGCGAACACCGGGGAGCTGTTTTTT
NA,NA,TRBJ1-3,TRBV5-1,CASSLDSPGNTIYF,TGCGCCAGCAGCTTAGACAGTCCTGGAAACACCATATATTTT
NA,NA,TRBJ2-3,TRBV20-1,CSAVEDNTDTQYF,TGCAGTGCTGTCGAGGATAACACAGATACGCAGTATTTT
NA,TRBD2,TRBJ2-3,TRBV12-3/TRBV12-4,CASSPRGGTADTQYF,TGTGCCAGCAGCCCGCGGGGGGGGACGGCAGATACGCAGTATTTT
NA,NA,TRBJ2-7,TRBV6-1,CASRGNRDTAYEQYF,TGTGCCAGCAGAGGGAACCGGGACACCGCCTACGAGCAGTACTTT
once,NA,TRBJ2-4,TRBV7-2,CASSPGLHKNIQYF,TGTGCCAGCAGCCCGGGGCTCCACAAAAACATTCAGTACTTC
NA,NA,TRBJ1-5,TRBV4-1,CASSQGGVADQPQHF,TGCGCCAGCAGCCAAGGAGGGGTCGCAGATCAGCCCCAGCATTTT
NA,TRBD1,TRBJ1-2,TRBV9,CASSVATGGANYGYTF,TGTGCCAGCAGCGTAGCTACAGGGGGTGCTAACTATGGCTACACCTTC
few,NA,TRBJ2-5,TRBV5-5,CASRSGWGLEETQYF,TGTGCCAGCAGGTCCGGTTGGGGGCTTGAGGAGACCCAGTACTTC
NA,NA,TRBJ2-1,TRBV27,CASSLIPSSEQFF,TGTGCCAGCAGTTTGATTCCTTCCAGTGAGCAGTTCTTC
NA,NA,TRBJ2-3,TRBV10-3,CAISESTRGPRDTQYF,TGTGCCATCAGTGAGTCGACTCGCGGCCCACGGGATACGCAGTATTTT
NA,TRBD2,TRBJ2-1,TRBV5-1,CASSSAGANYNEQFF,TGCGCCAGCAGCTCAGCGGGGGCAAACTACAATGAGCAGTTCTTC
NA,TRBD2,TRBJ2-1,TRBV5-1,CASSWGPTSGGPLLMFF,TGCGCCAGCAGCTGGGGCCCCACTAGCGGGGGGCCCCTATTAATGTTCTTC
few,NA,TRBJ2-5,TRBV12-3/TRBV12-4,CASSSLDSKLKKEQYF,TGTGCCAGCAGTTCCTTGGACAGTAAACTTAAGAAAGAGCAGTACTTC